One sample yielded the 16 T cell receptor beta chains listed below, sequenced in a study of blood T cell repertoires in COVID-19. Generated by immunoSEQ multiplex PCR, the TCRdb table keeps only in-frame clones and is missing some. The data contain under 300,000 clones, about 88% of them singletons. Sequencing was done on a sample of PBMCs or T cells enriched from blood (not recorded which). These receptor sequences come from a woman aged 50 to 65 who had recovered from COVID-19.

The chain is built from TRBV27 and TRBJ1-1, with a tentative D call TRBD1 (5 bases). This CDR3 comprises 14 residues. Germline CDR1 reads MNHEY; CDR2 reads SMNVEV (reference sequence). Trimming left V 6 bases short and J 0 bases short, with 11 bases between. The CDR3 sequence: CASSQGLMNTEAFF. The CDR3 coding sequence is TGTGCCAGCAGCCAGGGCCTTATGAACACTGAAGCTTTCTTT.

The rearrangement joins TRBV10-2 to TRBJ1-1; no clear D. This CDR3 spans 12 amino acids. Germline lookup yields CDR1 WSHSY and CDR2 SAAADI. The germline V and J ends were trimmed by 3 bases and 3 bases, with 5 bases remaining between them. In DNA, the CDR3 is TGCGCCAGCAGTGAAGCACACACTGAAGCTTTCTTT. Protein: CASSEAHTEAFF.

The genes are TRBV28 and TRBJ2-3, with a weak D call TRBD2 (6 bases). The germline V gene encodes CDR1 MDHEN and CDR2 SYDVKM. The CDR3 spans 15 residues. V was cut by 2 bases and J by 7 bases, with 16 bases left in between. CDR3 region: CASSLLSAGSYTQYF. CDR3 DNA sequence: TGTGCCAGCAGTTTACTGTCGGCGGGATCGTATACGCAGTATTTT. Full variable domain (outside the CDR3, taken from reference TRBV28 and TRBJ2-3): DVKVTQSSRYLVKRTGEKVFLECVQDMDHENMFWYRQDPGLGLRLIYFSYDVKMKEKGDIPEGYSVSREKKERFSLILESASTNQTSMYLCASSLLSAGSYTQYFGPGTRLTVL.

In nucleotides, the CDR3 is TGTGCCAGCTCACCACGGACACCGACTAGCCCTTCCTCCTACAATGAGCAGTTCTTC. It yields the protein CASSPRTPTSPSSYNEQFF. The chain has TRBV18 and TRBJ2-1; 7 bases agree with TRBD2. Trimming took 1 base from V and 0 from J; bases not matched to a gene: 12. The length of the CDR3 is 19 residues. Germline V gene data show CDR1 as KGHSH and CDR2 as LQKENI.

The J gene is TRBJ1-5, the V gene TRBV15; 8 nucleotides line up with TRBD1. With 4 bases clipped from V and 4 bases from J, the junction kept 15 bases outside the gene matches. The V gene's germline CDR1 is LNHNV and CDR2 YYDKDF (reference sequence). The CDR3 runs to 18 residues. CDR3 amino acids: CATSTGQGWVDRNQPQHF. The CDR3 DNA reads TGTGCCACCAGCACAGGACAGGGTTGGGTGGACCGAAATCAGCCCCAGCATTTT.

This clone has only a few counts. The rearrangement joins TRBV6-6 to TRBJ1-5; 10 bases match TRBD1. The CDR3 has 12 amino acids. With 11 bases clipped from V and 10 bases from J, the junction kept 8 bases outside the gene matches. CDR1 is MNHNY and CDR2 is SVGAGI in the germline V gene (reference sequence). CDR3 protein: CAYGQGESPQHF. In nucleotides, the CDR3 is TGTGCCTATGGACAGGGGGAGAGTCCCCAGCATTTT.

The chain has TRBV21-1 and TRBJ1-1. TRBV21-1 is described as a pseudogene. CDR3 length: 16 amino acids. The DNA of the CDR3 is TGTGCCAGCAGGCAGTGTCCCCTTCCGGGTAACACTGAAGCTTTCTTT. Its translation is CASRQCPLPGNTEAFF.

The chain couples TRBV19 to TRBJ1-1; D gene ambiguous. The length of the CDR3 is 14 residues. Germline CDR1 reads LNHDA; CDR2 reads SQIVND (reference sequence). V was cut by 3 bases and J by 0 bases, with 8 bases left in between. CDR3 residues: CASSINGMNTEAFF. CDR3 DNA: TGTGCCAGTAGTATCAACGGGATGAACACTGAAGCTTTCTTT. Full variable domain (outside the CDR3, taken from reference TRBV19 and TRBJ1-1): DGGITQSPKYLFRKEGQNVTLSCEQNLNHDAMYWYRQDPGQGLRLIYYSQIVNDFQKGDIAEGYSVSREKKESFPLTVTSAQKNPTAFYLCASSINGMNTEAFFGQGTRLTVV.

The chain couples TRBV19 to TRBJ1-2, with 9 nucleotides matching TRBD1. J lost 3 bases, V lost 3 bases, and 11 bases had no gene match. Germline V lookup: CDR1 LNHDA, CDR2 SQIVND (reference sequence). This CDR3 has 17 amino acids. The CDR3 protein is CASSISRTGGEYYGYTF. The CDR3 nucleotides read TGTGCCAGTAGTATCTCCCGCACAGGGGGCGAATACTATGGCTACACCTTC.

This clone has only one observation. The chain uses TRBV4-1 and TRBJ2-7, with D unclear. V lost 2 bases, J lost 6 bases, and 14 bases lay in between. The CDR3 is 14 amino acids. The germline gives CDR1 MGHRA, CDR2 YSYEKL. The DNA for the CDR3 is TGCGCCAGCAGCCAACGTGACCTAGGCGGCGAGCAGTACTTC. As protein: CASSQRDLGGEQYF.

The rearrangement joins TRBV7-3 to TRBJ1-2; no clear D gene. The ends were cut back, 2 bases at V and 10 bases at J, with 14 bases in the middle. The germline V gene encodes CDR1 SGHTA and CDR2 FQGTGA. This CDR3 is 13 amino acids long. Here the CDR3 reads CASSLETITPYTF. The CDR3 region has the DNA TGTGCCAGCAGCTTAGAGACAATCACACCCTACACCTTC.

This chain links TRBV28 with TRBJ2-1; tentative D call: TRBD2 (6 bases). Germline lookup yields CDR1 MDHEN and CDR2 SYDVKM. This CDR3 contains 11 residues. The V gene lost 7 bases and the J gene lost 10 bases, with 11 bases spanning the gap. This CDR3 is CASKFGREQFF. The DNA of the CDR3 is TGTGCCAGCAAATTTGGGAGGGAGCAGTTCTTC. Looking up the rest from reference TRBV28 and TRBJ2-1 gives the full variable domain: DVKVTQSSRYLVKRTGEKVFLECVQDMDHENMFWYRQDPGLGLRLIYFSYDVKMKEKGDIPEGYSVSREKKERFSLILESASTNQTSMYLCASKFGREQFFGPGTRLTVL.

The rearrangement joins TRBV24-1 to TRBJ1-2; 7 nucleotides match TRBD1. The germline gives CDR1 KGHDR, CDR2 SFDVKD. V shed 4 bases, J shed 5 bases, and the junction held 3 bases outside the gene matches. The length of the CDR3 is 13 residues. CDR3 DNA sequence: TGTGCCACCAGTGACGGGACAGCGTATGGCTACACCTTC. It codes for CATSDGTAYGYTF.

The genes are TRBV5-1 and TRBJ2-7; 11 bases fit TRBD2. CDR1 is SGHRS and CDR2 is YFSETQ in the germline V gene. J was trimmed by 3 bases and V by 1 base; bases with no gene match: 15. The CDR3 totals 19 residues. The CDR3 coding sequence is TGCGCCAGCAGCTTGACACAGGTTAAACTAGCGGGAGTGTTCTACGAGCAGTACTTC. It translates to CASSLTQVKLAGVFYEQYF.

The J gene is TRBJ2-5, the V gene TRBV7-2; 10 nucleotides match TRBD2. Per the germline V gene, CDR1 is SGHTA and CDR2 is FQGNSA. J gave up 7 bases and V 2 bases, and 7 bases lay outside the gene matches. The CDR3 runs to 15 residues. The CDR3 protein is CASSLRTSGSWTQYF. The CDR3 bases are TGTGCCAGCAGCTTACGGACTAGCGGATCCTGGACCCAGTACTTC.

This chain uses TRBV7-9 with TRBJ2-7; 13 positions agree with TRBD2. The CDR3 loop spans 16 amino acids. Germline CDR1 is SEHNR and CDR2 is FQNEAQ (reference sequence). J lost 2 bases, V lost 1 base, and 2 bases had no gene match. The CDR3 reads CASSLVGLAGAYEQYF. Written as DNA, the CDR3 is TGTGCCAGCAGCTTAGTAGGACTAGCGGGAGCCTACGAGCAGTACTTC. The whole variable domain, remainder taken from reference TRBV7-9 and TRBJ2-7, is DTGVSQNPRHKITKRGQNVTFRCDPISEHNRLYWYRQTLGQGPEFLTYFQNEAQLEKSRLLSDRFSAERPKGSFSTLEIQRTEQGDSAMYLCASSLVGLAGAYEQYFGPGTRLTVT.